These 7 T cell receptor beta chains share one sample of origin, sequenced in a study of T-cell reconstitution after alpha-beta-depleted transplantation in children. As it was prepared, the TCRbeta library received unique molecular identifiers. TCRdb reprocessed the PCR reads with MiXCR, giving one entry per CDR3 protein. This sample has about 610,000 distinct CDR3 sequences, with about 10% found just once. The sequencing used PBMCs from the stem cell graft donor, collected from the stem cell graft. Source of these receptors: a human donor who donated a stem cell graft to a child with acute myeloid leukemia.

As to this clonotype: Germline and junction disagree at one end, which may indicate a read error. V usage is TRBV19 and J usage is TRBJ2-1; 8 nucleotides align to TRBD2. Germline CDR1 LNHDA, CDR2 SQIVND (reference sequence). CDR3 length equals 17 residues. The CDR3 DNA follows: TGTTCCAGTAGTATAGGTTCGTCGAGCGGGAGTGAGAATGAGCAGTTCTTC. Translation gives CSSSIGSSSGSENEQFF.

The J gene is TRBJ1-2, the V gene TRBV27; D call uncertain. Germline V gene sequence: CDR1 MNHEY, CDR2 SMNVEV (reference sequence). V lost 1 base and J 4 bases, leaving 19 bases between the germline ends. This CDR3 contains 17 residues. CDR3 DNA sequence: TGTGCCAGCAGTTTATTAGGGCAGCCGGCGAGTGGCTATGGCTACACCTTC. Translating gives CASSLLGQPASGYGYTF.

This clonotype has only a few counts. This sequence joins TRBV6-5 and TRBJ1-5; the D is unclear. Trimming took 9 bases from V and 4 from J, leaving 10 bases between them. Per germline, CDR1 MNHEY and CDR2 SVGAGI. CDR3 length equals 12 residues. Here the CDR3 DNA reads TGTGCCAGTTCGGGGTTAAATCAGCCCCAGCATTTT. This sequence encodes CASSGLNQPQHF.

Written as DNA, the CDR3 is TGCAGTGCCACGTCCCCCGGGAGACAGGCGGGCTACGAGCAGTACTTC. Its translation: CSATSPGRQAGYEQYF. The gene calls are TRBV20-1 and TRBJ2-7; tentatively, D is TRBD1 or TRBD2 (6 bases each). This CDR3 spans 16 amino acids. Trimming cost V 6 bases and J 3 bases, with 24 bases left between them. The V gene's germline CDR1 is DFQATT and CDR2 SNEGSKA (reference sequence).

This clonotype has a handful of counts. CDR3 residues: CASSQDQEVPPFF. The CDR3 nucleotides read TGTGCCAGCAGCCAAGATCAGGAGGTCCCCCCTTTCTTC. The rearrangement uses TRBV14 and TRBJ2-1, with D maybe TRBD2 (5 bases). Germline loops: CDR1 SGHDN, CDR2 FVKESK. With 0 bases removed from V and 16 bases from J, the gap between germline ends came to 16 bases. This CDR3 contains 13 residues.

V and J are TRBV27 and TRBJ2-1, with D possibly TRBD2 on 5 matching bases. Trimming cost V 3 bases and J 9 bases, with 12 bases left between them. Germline V CDR1 and CDR2: MNHEY, SMNVEV (reference sequence). The CDR3 has 13 residues. The CDR3, as DNA: TGTGCCAGCAGTTTCCGCGGGCCCGGTGAGCAGTTCTTC. This gives the protein CASSFRGPGEQFF.

This chain uses TRBV7-8 with TRBJ2-5; 11 positions agree with TRBD2. The germline V gene encodes CDR1 SGHVS and CDR2 FQNEAQ. The CDR3 totals 17 residues. V lost 4 bases to trimming and J lost 5 bases; unmatched junction nucleotides: 12. Here the CDR3 reads CASSSMTSGIGRETQYF. CDR3 DNA: TGTGCCAGCAGCTCGATGACTAGCGGGATCGGTAGGGAGACCCAGTACTTC. Full variable domain (missing parts from reference TRBV7-8 and TRBJ2-5): GAGVSQSPRYKVAKRGQDVALRCDPISGHVSLFWYQQALGQGPEFLTYFQNEAQLDKSGLPSDRFFAERPEGSVSTLKIQRTQQEDSAVYLCASSSMTSGIGRETQYFGPGTRLLVL.